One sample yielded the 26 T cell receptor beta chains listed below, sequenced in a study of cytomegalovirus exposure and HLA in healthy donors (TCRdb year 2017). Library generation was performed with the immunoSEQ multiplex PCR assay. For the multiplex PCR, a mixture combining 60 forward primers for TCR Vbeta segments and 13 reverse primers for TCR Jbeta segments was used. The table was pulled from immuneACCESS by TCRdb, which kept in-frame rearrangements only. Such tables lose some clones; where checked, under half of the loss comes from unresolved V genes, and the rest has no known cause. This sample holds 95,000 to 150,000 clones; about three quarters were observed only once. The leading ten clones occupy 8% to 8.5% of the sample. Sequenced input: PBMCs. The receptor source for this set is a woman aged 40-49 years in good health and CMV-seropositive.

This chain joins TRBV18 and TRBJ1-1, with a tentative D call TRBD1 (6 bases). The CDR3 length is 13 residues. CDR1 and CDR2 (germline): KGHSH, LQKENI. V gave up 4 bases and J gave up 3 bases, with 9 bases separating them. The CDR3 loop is CASSQGVDTEAFF. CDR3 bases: TGTGCCAGCTCACAGGGGGTGGACACTGAAGCTTTCTTT.

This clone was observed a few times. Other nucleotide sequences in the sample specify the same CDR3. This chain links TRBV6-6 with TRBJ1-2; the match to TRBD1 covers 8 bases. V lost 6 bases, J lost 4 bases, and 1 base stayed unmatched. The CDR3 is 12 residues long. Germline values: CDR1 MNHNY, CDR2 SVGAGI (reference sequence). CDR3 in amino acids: CASRDRAYGYTF. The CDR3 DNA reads TGTGCCAGCAGGGACAGGGCCTATGGCTACACCTTC.

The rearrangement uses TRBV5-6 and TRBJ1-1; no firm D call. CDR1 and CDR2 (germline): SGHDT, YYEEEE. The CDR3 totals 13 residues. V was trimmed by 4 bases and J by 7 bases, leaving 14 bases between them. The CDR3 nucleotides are TGTGCCAGCAGCCGGGATTACGATAGTGAAGCTTTCTTT. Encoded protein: CASSRDYDSEAFF.

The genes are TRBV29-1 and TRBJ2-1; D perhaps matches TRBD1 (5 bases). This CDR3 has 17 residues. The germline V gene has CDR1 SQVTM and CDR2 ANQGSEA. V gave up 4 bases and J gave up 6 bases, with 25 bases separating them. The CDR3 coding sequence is TGCAGCGTTGGCCTCAGGGCCGGGTCAGTACACTCCAATGAGCAGTTCTTC. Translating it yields CSVGLRAGSVHSNEQFF.

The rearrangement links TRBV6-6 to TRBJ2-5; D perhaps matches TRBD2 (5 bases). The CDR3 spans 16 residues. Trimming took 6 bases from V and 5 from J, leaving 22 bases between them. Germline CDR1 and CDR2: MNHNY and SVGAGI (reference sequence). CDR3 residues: CASSPLIRGSRETQYF. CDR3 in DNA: TGTGCCAGCAGCCCGCTAATTCGAGGGAGTAGGGAGACCCAGTACTTC.

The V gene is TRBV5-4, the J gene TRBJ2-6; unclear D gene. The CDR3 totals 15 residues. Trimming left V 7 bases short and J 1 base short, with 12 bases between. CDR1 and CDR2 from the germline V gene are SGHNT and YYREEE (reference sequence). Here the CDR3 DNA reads TGTGCCAGCGGAAGACAAGAATCTGGGGCCAACGTCCTGACTTTC. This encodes CASGRQESGANVLTF.

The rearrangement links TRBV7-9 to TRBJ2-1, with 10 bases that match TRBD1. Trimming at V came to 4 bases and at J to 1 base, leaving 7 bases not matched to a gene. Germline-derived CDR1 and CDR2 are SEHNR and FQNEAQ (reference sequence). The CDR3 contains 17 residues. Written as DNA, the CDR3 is TGTGCCAGCAGCTCGCCAAGGACAGGGGGATCCTACAATGAGCAGTTCTTC. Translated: CASSSPRTGGSYNEQFF.

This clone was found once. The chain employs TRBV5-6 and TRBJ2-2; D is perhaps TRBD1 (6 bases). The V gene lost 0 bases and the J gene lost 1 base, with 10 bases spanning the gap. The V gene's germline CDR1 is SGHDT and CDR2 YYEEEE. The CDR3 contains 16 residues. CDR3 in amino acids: CASSLGRRGNTGELFF. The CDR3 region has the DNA TGTGCCAGCAGCTTGGGCCGCAGGGGGAACACCGGGGAGCTGTTTTTT.

The CDR3 coding sequence is TGTGCCAGCAGCGTAGTATGGCGTAAAGAAAAAAGGGGTGAAAAACTGTTTTTT. Translation gives CASSVVWRKEKRGEKLFF. This rearrangement joins TRBV9 to TRBJ1-4; D may be TRBD1 (5 bases). The CDR3 consists of 18 residues. With 0 bases removed from V and 7 bases from J, the gap between germline ends came to 22 bases. The V gene's germline CDR1 is SGDLS and CDR2 YYNGEE.

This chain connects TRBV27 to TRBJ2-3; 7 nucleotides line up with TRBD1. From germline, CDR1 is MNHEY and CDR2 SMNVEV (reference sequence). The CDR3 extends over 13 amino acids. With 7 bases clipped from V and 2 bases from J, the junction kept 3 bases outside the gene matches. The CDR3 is CASNTGVTDTQYF. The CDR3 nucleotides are TGTGCCAGCAACACAGGGGTCACAGATACGCAGTATTTT.

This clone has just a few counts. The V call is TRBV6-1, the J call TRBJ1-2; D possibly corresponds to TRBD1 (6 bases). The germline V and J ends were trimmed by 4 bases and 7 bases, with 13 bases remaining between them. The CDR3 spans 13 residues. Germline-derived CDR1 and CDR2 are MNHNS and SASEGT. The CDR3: CASSVSGVAGYTF. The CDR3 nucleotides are TGTGCCAGCAGTGTCTCAGGGGTGGCTGGCTACACCTTC.

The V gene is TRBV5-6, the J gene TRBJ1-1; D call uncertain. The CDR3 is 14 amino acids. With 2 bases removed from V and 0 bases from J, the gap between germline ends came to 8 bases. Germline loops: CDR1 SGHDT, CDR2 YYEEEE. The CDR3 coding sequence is TGTGCCAGCAGCTTTTCCGGGATGAACACTGAAGCTTTCTTT. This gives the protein CASSFSGMNTEAFF.

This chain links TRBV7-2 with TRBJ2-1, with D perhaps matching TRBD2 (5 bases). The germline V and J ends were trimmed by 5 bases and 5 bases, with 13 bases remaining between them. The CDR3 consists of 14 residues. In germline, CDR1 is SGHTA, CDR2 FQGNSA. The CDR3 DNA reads TGTGCCAGCAGCCTTCCCGGGGAGAACAATGAGCAGTTCTTC. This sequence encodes CASSLPGENNEQFF. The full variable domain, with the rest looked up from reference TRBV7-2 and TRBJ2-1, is GAGVSQSPSNKVTEKGKDVELRCDPISGHTALYWYRQSLGQGLEFLIYFQGNSAPDKSGLPSDRFSAERTGGSVSTLTIQRTQQEDSAVYLCASSLPGENNEQFFGPGTRLTVL.

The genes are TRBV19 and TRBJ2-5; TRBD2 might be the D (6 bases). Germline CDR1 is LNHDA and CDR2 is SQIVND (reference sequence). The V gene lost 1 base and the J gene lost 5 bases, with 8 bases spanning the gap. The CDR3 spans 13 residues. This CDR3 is CASSIVEGETQYF. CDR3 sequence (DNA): TGTGCCAGTAGTATAGTGGAGGGGGAGACCCAGTACTTC. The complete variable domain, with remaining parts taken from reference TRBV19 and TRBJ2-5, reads DGGITQSPKYLFRKEGQNVTLSCEQNLNHDAMYWYRQDPGQGLRLIYYSQIVNDFQKGDIAEGYSVSREKKESFPLTVTSAQKNPTAFYLCASSIVEGETQYFGPGTRLLVL.

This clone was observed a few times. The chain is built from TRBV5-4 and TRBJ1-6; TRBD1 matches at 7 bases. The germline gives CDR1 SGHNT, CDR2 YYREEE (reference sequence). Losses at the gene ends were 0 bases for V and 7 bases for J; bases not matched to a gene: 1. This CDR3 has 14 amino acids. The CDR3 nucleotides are TGTGCCAGCAGCTTGGAACAGGGGAATTCACCCCTCCACTTT. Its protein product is CASSLEQGNSPLHF.

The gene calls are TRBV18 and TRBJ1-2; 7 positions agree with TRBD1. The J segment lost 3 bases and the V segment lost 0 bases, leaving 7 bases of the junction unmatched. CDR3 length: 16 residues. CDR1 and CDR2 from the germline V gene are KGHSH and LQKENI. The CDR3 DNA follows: TGTGCCAGCTCACCACCGAGCCGGGACAGCGACTATGGCTACACCTTC. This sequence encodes CASSPPSRDSDYGYTF.

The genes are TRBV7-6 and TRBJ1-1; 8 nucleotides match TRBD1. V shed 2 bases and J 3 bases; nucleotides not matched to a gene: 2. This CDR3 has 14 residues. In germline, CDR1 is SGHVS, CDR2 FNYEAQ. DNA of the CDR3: TGTGCCAGCAGCTTACAGGGGGCAGACACTGAAGCTTTCTTT. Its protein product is CASSLQGADTEAFF.

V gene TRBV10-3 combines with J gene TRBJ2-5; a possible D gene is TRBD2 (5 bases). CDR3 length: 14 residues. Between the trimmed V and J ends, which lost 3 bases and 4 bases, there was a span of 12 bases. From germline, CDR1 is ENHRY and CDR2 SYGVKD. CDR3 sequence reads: CAISDRKGGETQYF. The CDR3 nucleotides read TGTGCCATCAGTGACAGGAAAGGAGGAGAGACCCAGTACTTC.

CDR3 amino acids: CASSEATGIDNSPLHF. The DNA of the CDR3 is TGTGCCAGCAGTGAAGCCACAGGGATAGATAATTCACCCCTCCACTTT. The rearrangement links TRBV6-1 to TRBJ1-6; the D gene is possibly TRBD1 (6 bases). The germline CDR1 and CDR2 sequences are MNHNS and SASEGT. The CDR3 runs to 16 residues. V gave up 0 bases and J gave up 5 bases, with 11 bases separating them.

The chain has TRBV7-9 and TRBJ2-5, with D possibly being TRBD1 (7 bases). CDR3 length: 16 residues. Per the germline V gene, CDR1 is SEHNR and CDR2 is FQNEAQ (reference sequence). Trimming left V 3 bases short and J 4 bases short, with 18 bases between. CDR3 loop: CASSFASRGEAETQYF. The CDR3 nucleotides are TGTGCCAGCAGCTTTGCTAGCAGGGGGGAGGCAGAGACCCAGTACTTC.

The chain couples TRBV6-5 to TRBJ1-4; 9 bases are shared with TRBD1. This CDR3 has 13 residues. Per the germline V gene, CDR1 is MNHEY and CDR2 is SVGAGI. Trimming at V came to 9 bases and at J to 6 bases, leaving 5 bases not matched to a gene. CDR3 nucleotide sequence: TGTGCCAGTATGGGACAGGGCCATGAAAAACTGTTTTTT. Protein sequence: CASMGQGHEKLFF.

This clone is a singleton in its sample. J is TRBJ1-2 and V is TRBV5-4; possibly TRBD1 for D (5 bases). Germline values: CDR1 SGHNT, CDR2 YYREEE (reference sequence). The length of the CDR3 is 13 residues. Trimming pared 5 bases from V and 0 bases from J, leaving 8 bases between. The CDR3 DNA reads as TGTGCCAGCAGGGACACAGCTAACTATGGCTACACCTTC. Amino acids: CASRDTANYGYTF.

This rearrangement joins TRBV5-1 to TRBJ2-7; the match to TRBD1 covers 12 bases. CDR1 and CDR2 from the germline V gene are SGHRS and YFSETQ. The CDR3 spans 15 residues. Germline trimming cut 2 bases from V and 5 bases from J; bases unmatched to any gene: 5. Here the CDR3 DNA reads TGCGCCAGCAGCTTCACCGGGACAGGGGGCGACGAGCAGTACTTC. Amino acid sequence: CASSFTGTGGDEQYF.

DNA for the CDR3: TGCGCCAGCAGCGACGGACAGGGGTACACTGAAGCTTTCTTT. Protein product: CASSDGQGYTEAFF. The genes are TRBV5-1 and TRBJ1-1, with 9 bases identical to TRBD1. CDR1 is SGHRS and CDR2 is YFSETQ in the germline V gene. After removal of 4 bases from V and 3 bases from J, the junction contained 4 bases not matched to a gene. The CDR3 runs to 14 residues.

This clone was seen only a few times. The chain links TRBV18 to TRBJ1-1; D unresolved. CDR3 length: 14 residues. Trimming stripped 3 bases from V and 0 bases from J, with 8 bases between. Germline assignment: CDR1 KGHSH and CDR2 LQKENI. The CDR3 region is CASSPRDLNTEAFF. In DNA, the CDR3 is TGTGCCAGCTCACCGAGGGATTTGAACACTGAAGCTTTCTTT.

Written as DNA, the CDR3 is TGTGCCAGCAGCCGGCCGGGGGACAGGGGGAATTCACCCCTCCACTTT. Its protein product is CASSRPGDRGNSPLHF. The gene calls are TRBV5-6 and TRBJ1-6, with TRBD1 matching over 11 bases. V lost 4 bases, J lost 7 bases, and 7 bases stayed unmatched. Germline CDR1 is SGHDT and CDR2 is YYEEEE. The CDR3 consists of 16 residues. The full variable domain, in which reference TRBV5-6 and TRBJ1-6 provide the parts outside the CDR3, is DAGVTQSPTHLIKTRGQQVTLRCSPKSGHDTVSWYQQALGQGPQFIFQYYEEEERQRGNFPDRFSGHQFPNYSSELNVNALLLGDSALYLCASSRPGDRGNSPLHFGNGTRLTVT.